Below, 9 T cell receptor beta chains from the same sample are listed, as sequenced in a study of cytomegalovirus exposure and HLA in healthy donors. 60 Vbeta and 13 Jbeta primers were used in PCR. Assay used: immunoSEQ multiplex PCR; TCRdb lists only in-frame clones, some missing. The table shows tens of thousands of clones, with around 73% occurring only once. The material sequenced was PBMCs. The receptors derive from a man in his forties or fifties in good health and CMV-seronegative.

CDR3 in amino acids: CASSLTGDSYNEQFF. The CDR3 DNA is TGTGCCAGCAGCCTTACAGGCGACTCCTACAATGAGCAGTTCTTC. The rearrangement links TRBV7-3 to TRBJ2-1; D is possibly TRBD1 (5 bases). The CDR3 is made up of 15 amino acids. From germline, CDR1 is SGHTA and CDR2 FQGTGA. V was clipped by 5 bases and J by 0 bases, with 11 bases between them.

The chain combines TRBV25-1 with TRBJ1-3; D ambiguous. The germline CDR1 and CDR2 sequences are MGHDK and SYGVNS. Trimming cost V 7 bases and J 3 bases, with 13 bases left between them. The CDR3 runs to 14 residues. The CDR3 loop reads CASISWEGGNTIYF. CDR3 bases: TGTGCCAGCATCTCTTGGGAGGGTGGAAACACCATATATTTT.

This clone showed up just a few times. The gene calls are TRBV7-2 and TRBJ2-1; a weak D match, TRBD2 (6 bases). The CDR3 consists of 17 residues. V dropped 5 bases and J dropped 7 bases, with 24 bases sitting between them. Per germline, CDR1 SGHTA and CDR2 FQGNSA. The CDR3 protein is CASSQGTGRGSWNEQFF. CDR3 nucleotides: TGTGCCAGCAGCCAAGGAACGGGGCGGGGAAGCTGGAATGAGCAGTTCTTC.

The chain joins TRBV5-5 to TRBJ2-3; 9 nucleotides match TRBD1. The CDR3 sequence is 18 residues long. Germline V gene sequence: CDR1 SGHKS, CDR2 YYEKEE (reference sequence). V was clipped by 4 bases and J by 3 bases; unmatched bases: 15. The CDR3 here is CASSRLNRDRVTTDTQYF. The CDR3 bases are TGTGCCAGCAGCCGCCTGAACCGGGACAGGGTGACTACAGATACGCAGTATTTT.

This chain joins TRBV7-9 and TRBJ1-2; D is perhaps TRBD1 (6 bases). CDR3 size: 12 residues. Deletions cut 10 bases from V and 6 bases from J, with 15 bases between. Per the germline V gene, CDR1 is SEHNR and CDR2 is FQNEAQ (reference sequence). The CDR3 loop reads CATLAGVNGYTF. The CDR3 coding sequence is TGTGCCACCCTGGCAGGGGTTAATGGCTACACCTTC.

V gene TRBV1 combines with J gene TRBJ1-3. TRBV1 is deemed a pseudogene. The CDR3 spans 14 residues. CDR3 in amino acids: CTSSHRGSGNTIYF. The CDR3 DNA sequence: TGCACCAGCAGCCATCGGGGGTCCGGAAACACCATATATTTT.

The V gene is TRBV7-2, the J gene TRBJ2-5, with D perhaps matching TRBD2 (6 bases). The CDR3 has 14 residues. Trimming took off 9 bases at V and 2 bases at J, with 16 bases between the two ends. Germline CDR1 is SGHTA and CDR2 is FQGNSA. CDR3 bases: TGTGCCAGGGGACTCAAGAGGAATCAAGAGACCCAGTACTTC. Protein: CARGLKRNQETQYF.

The chain links TRBV5-1 to TRBJ2-1, with 12 bases fitting TRBD2. J gave up 0 bases and V 5 bases, and 6 bases lay outside the gene matches. This CDR3 region has 17 residues. In germline, CDR1 is SGHRS, CDR2 YFSETQ. The chain's CDR3 is CASRRLAGESSYNEQFF. CDR3 DNA: TGCGCCAGCAGGAGACTAGCGGGGGAGAGCTCCTACAATGAGCAGTTCTTC. Supplemented by reference TRBV5-1 and TRBJ2-1, the full variable domain reads KAGVTQTPRYLIKTRGQQVTLSCSPISGHRSVSWYQQTPGQGLQFLFEYFSETQRNKGNFPGRFSGRQFSNSRSEMNVSTLELGDSALYLCASRRLAGESSYNEQFFGPGTRLTVL.

V gene TRBV2 combines with J gene TRBJ1-4; no definite D call. The CDR3 spans 19 residues. From germline, CDR1 is SNHLY and CDR2 FYNNEI. Trimming cost V 2 bases and J 1 base, with 20 bases left between them. The CDR3 spells CASSESSSSLLVTNEKLFF. As DNA, the CDR3 is TGTGCCAGCAGTGAATCTAGCAGTTCTCTTCTAGTAACTAATGAAAAACTGTTTTTT.